This entry lists 9 T cell receptor beta chains sequenced from one sample in a study of blood T cell repertoires in COVID-19. Some clones are missing from TCRdb's copy, which holds only in-frame ones; the method was immunoSEQ multiplex PCR. The table includes 300,000 to 350,000 clones, around 91% detected once. Sequencing was carried out using peripheral blood. These receptors all stem from a woman aged 40 to 49 with COVID-19, enrolled during active disease.

The rearrangement joins TRBV18 to TRBJ1-2; TRBD1 matches at 10 bases. V lost 4 bases to trimming and J lost 10 bases; unmatched junction nucleotides: 6. Germline CDR1 is KGHSH and CDR2 is LQKENI. There are 13 residues in the CDR3. In DNA form, the CDR3 reads TGTGCCAGCTCACTTGCCGGGACAGGGGTCTACACCTTC. This codes for CASSLAGTGVYTF.

The gene calls are TRBV7-3 and TRBJ1-1; 8 bases map to TRBD1. This CDR3 is 14 amino acids long. Germline lookup yields CDR1 SGHTA and CDR2 FQGTGA. V gave up 4 bases and J gave up 5 bases; unmatched junction bases: 6. The CDR3 spells CASSSAGGITEAFF. The CDR3 coding sequence is TGTGCCAGCAGCTCCGCAGGGGGCATAACTGAAGCTTTCTTT.

This rearrangement joins TRBV28 to TRBJ2-7; the D gene is possibly TRBD1 (5 bases). CDR1 and CDR2 (germline): MDHEN, SYDVKM. Trimming shortened V by 2 bases and J by 4 bases, and 18 bases separated the two germline ends. The CDR3 covers 16 residues. CDR3 sequence: CASSLIWVQGAYEQYF. The CDR3 region has the DNA TGTGCCAGCAGTTTAATTTGGGTCCAAGGGGCTTACGAGCAGTACTTC. The variable domain in full, completed from reference TRBV28 and TRBJ2-7, reads DVKVTQSSRYLVKRTGEKVFLECVQDMDHENMFWYRQDPGLGLRLIYFSYDVKMKEKGDIPEGYSVSREKKERFSLILESASTNQTSMYLCASSLIWVQGAYEQYFGPGTRLTVT.

The V gene is TRBV7-6, the J gene TRBJ2-7; TRBD2 matches 7 bases. CDR1 is SGHVS, CDR2 FNYEAQ, per germline. The junction had 11 bases not matched to a gene; V was cut back by 4 bases and J by 2 bases. The CDR3 loop spans 16 amino acids. The CDR3 here is CASSSERSSGAYEQYF. In DNA, the CDR3 is TGTGCCAGCAGCTCCGAGAGGTCTAGCGGAGCCTACGAGCAGTACTTC.

The V and J genes are TRBV19 and TRBJ2-7; possibly TRBD2 for D (5 bases). The CDR3 extends over 12 amino acids. Germline assignment: CDR1 LNHDA and CDR2 SQIVND (reference sequence). Between the trimmed V and J ends, which lost 5 bases and 3 bases, there was a span of 8 bases. Here the CDR3 DNA reads TGTGCCAGTAGTTCCCGGGGCTACGAGCAGTACTTC. It yields the protein CASSSRGYEQYF. Filled out from reference TRBV19 and TRBJ2-7, the complete variable domain reads DGGITQSPKYLFRKEGQNVTLSCEQNLNHDAMYWYRQDPGQGLRLIYYSQIVNDFQKGDIAEGYSVSREKKESFPLTVTSAQKNPTAFYLCASSSRGYEQYFGPGTRLTVT.

This rearrangement joins TRBV11-1 to TRBJ2-3, with D maybe TRBD1 (5 bases). Per germline, CDR1 SGHAT and CDR2 FQDESV (reference sequence). The CDR3 has 14 residues. The ends were cut back, 5 bases at V and 2 bases at J, with 11 bases in the middle. In DNA form, the CDR3 reads TGTGCCAGCAGCCACAGGAGCCACACAGATACGCAGTATTTT. This codes for CASSHRSHTDTQYF.

This rearrangement joins TRBV4-1 to TRBJ1-1; TRBD1 is a possible D gene (6 bases). Trimming pared 1 base from V and 1 base from J, leaving 10 bases between. Per germline, CDR1 MGHRA and CDR2 YSYEKL. The CDR3 contains 15 residues. The CDR3 here is CASSQVPDRNTEAFF. The CDR3 coding sequence is TGCGCCAGCAGCCAAGTCCCGGACAGGAACACTGAAGCTTTCTTT.

This clone was seen only a few times. The chain couples TRBV28 to TRBJ1-1; 7 bases are a match to TRBD1. V was clipped by 6 bases and J by 3 bases; unmatched bases: 13. The CDR3 has 16 residues. Germline V gene data show CDR1 as MDHEN and CDR2 as SYDVKM. CDR3 DNA: TGTGCCAGCAGCTATGGACAGGTGGATTTGTACACTGAAGCTTTCTTT. Translating gives CASSYGQVDLYTEAFF.

This rearrangement joins TRBV7-2 to TRBJ2-4; 10 bases are a match to TRBD2. V shed 1 base, J shed 9 bases, and the junction held 9 bases outside the gene matches. The CDR3 runs to 16 residues. Germline-derived CDR1 and CDR2 are SGHTA and FQGNSA. CDR3 sequence (DNA): TGTGCCAGCAGCTTAGAGCGGGAGGGCCTTCTCGGCATTCAGTACTTC. This sequence encodes CASSLEREGLLGIQYF.